These 23 T cell receptor beta chains were all obtained from the same sample, sequenced in a study of CD8+CD57+ T cells in acquired aplastic anemia. Researchers used genomic DNA as the template to profile TCR beta VDJ and CDR3. TCRdb reanalysed the reads using MiXCR and keeps one entry per CDR3 protein. This sample yields fewer than 250,000 distinct CDR3 sequences, of which approximately 49% are seen a single time; roughly 15% belongs to the top ten. Sequenced input: sorted CD4+, CD8+, or CD8+CD57+ T cells (not recorded which) from PBMCs. The receptors were gathered from a human donor in good health, serving as a control.

The chain carries TRBV10-3 and TRBJ2-3, with TRBD2 matching 8 bases. The CDR3 contains 13 residues. Germline assignment: CDR1 ENHRY and CDR2 SYGVKD. With 8 bases clipped from V and 2 bases from J, the junction kept 3 bases outside the gene matches. In DNA, the CDR3 is TGTGCCATCGCTAGCGGGCCCACAGATACGCAGTATTTT. Translating gives CAIASGPTDTQYF.

This clonotype appeared many times. V and J are TRBV6-1 and TRBJ1-2; D uncertain. This CDR3 spans 14 amino acids. From germline, CDR1 is MNHNS and CDR2 SASEGT. The V end lost 6 bases, the J end lost 1 base, and 12 bases lay between the germline ends. The CDR3 bases are TGTGCCAGCAGATCGCGAGGATATAACTATGGCTACACCTTC. Translation gives CASRSRGYNYGYTF.

Remarks on this clonotype: A read error is possible here, since a much larger clone lies one base away. The chain couples TRBV19 to TRBJ1-1; D ambiguous. This CDR3 spans 15 amino acids. CDR1 and CDR2 from the germline V gene are LNHDA and SQIVND (reference sequence). The CDR3 spells CASSIDRRANTDASF. The CDR3 coding sequence is TGTGCCAGTAGTATAGACCGCCGGGCAAACACTGATGCTTCCTTT.

The chain couples TRBV29-1 to TRBJ1-2; D unclear. Germline CDR1 SQVTM, CDR2 ANQGSEA. With 1 base removed from V and 8 bases from J, the gap between germline ends came to 14 bases. The CDR3 length is 13 residues. CDR3 sequence (DNA): TGCAGCGTTGAAGGTTCGGCGCGTGAAGGCTACACCTTC. As protein: CSVEGSAREGYTF.

The CDR3 nucleotides are TGTGCCACCAGCAGAGATAGGGTGAACCAATCCGCCCAGCATTTT. Translating gives CATSRDRVNQSAQHF. This chain links TRBV15 with TRBJ1-5, with D unresolved. Per the germline V gene, CDR1 is LNHNV and CDR2 is YYDKDF (reference sequence). V was clipped by 0 bases and J by 11 bases, with 17 bases between them. This CDR3 has 15 amino acids.

This clonotype was recorded a few times. This sequence joins TRBV20-1 and TRBJ2-7, with D hard to call. The CDR3 spans 13 residues. V was cut by 4 bases and J by 2 bases, with 12 bases left in between. Germline loops: CDR1 DFQATT, CDR2 SNEGSKA (reference sequence). CDR3 sequence reads: CSAKPGSAYEQYF. CDR3 nucleotides: TGCAGTGCTAAACCCGGGTCCGCCTACGAGCAGTACTTC.

This clonotype was counted at least ten times. The chain couples TRBV6-5 to TRBJ2-7, with D perhaps being TRBD1 or TRBD2 (5 bases each). Per germline, CDR1 MNHEY and CDR2 SVGAGI. CDR3 length: 14 amino acids. Trimming pared 6 bases from V and 4 bases from J, leaving 16 bases between. The CDR3 sequence is CASSPAGTIYEQYF. CDR3 coding DNA: TGTGCCAGCAGCCCCGCCGGGACGATATACGAGCAGTACTTC.

In the case of this clonotype: This clone may be a read error of a much larger clone one base away. Likely a read error: the CDR3 ends without its conserved phenylalanine or tryptophan. Because the CDR3's place on the DNA is in doubt, the DNA is left out and the CDR3 is given as listed by TCRdb. The chain uses TRBV19 and TRBJ1-1; the DNA was not compared with TRBD1, the D call given in the table. The CDR3 extends over 15 residues, inclusive of both ends. The germline V gene encodes CDR1 LNHDA and CDR2 SQIVND (reference sequence). The CDR3 reads CASSIDRRANTEASL.

A single count supports this clonotype. The chain uses TRBV4-2 and TRBJ2-2; D possibly corresponds to TRBD2 (5 bases). The CDR3 totals 16 residues. Germline V gene lookup returns CDR1 LGHNA and CDR2 YNFKEQ. The V gene lost 5 bases and the J gene lost 1 base, with 14 bases spanning the gap. Here the CDR3 DNA reads TGTGCCAGCAGCATCGGAGGAGCTCGGAACACCGGGGAGCTGTTTTTT. It encodes CASSIGGARNTGELFF.

The rearrangement joins TRBV20-1 to TRBJ1-2; D may be TRBD1 (5 bases). The V gene lost 3 bases and the J gene lost 5 bases, with 22 bases spanning the gap. The CDR3 is 16 amino acids. Germline V gene data show CDR1 as DFQATT and CDR2 as SNEGSKA (reference sequence). The CDR3 DNA reads as TGCAGTGCTAGGGCACGCTGGGACTCAGCCCCTTATGGCTACACCTTC. Its translation is CSARARWDSAPYGYTF.

This clonotype was detected many times. The chain uses TRBV7-2 and TRBJ1-1; perhaps TRBD1 as D (5 bases). The V end lost 0 bases, the J end lost 6 bases, and 11 bases lay between the germline ends. The CDR3 sequence is 14 residues long. Germline V gives CDR1 SGHTA, CDR2 FQGNSA. The CDR3 spells CASSLASWDPEAFF. CDR3 DNA: TGTGCCAGCAGCTTAGCGAGTTGGGACCCTGAAGCTTTCTTT.

V and J are TRBV19 and TRBJ1-1; 8 bases line up with TRBD1. V lost 7 bases, J lost 6 bases, and 7 bases stayed unmatched. Germline CDR1 reads LNHDA; CDR2 reads SQIVND (reference sequence). The CDR3 totals 13 residues. CDR3 region: CASIGLQGAEAFF. The CDR3 DNA is TGTGCCAGTATTGGGCTACAGGGGGCTGAAGCTTTCTTT.

This clonotype occurred many times. The V and J genes are TRBV19 and TRBJ1-6, with D possibly TRBD1 on 5 matching bases. Trimming removed 7 bases at V and 6 bases at J, with 19 bases between. Germline V lookup: CDR1 LNHDA, CDR2 SQIVND (reference sequence). The CDR3 contains 16 residues. Here the CDR3 DNA reads TGTGCCAGTAAATCGGGGTTCACAGGAGTTAATTCACCCCTCCACTTT. This translates into CASKSGFTGVNSPLHF.

This clonotype occurred a few times. The CDR3, as DNA: TGTGCCAGCTCCCCATCCTTGGGACAGTTGAACACTGAAGCTTTCTTT. This translates into CASSPSLGQLNTEAFF. The rearrangement links TRBV18 to TRBJ1-1; 7 bases fit TRBD1. The CDR3 length is 16 residues. J lost 0 bases, V lost 6 bases, and 10 bases had no gene match. Per germline, CDR1 KGHSH and CDR2 LQKENI.

As regards this clonotype: An end of the junction differs from the germline gene, which may be a read error. The chain combines TRBV28 with TRBJ1-1, with a tentative D call TRBD1 (6 bases). CDR3 length: 14 residues. CDR1 and CDR2 (germline): MDHEN, SYDVKM. CDR3 nucleotides: TGTGCCGGCAACCGGGGGGGCATGAACACTGAAGCTTCCTTT. Translation: CAGNRGGMNTEASF.

As for this clonotype: An end of the junction does not agree with germline; a read error may underlie this. The V gene is TRBV10-3, the J gene TRBJ2-1; TRBD2 agrees at 8 bases. From germline, CDR1 is ENHRY and CDR2 SYGVKD. The CDR3 length is 17 residues. DNA of the CDR3: TGTGCCAGCAGTTACGTGCCAGCGGGGGACTCCTACAATGAGCAGTTCTTC. Its protein is CASSYVPAGDSYNEQFF.

The chain combines TRBV15 with TRBJ2-2; possible D gene TRBD1, 5 bases. Trimming took 2 bases from V and 0 from J, leaving 7 bases between them. The V gene's germline CDR1 is LNHNV and CDR2 YYDKDF (reference sequence). The CDR3 runs to 15 residues. The CDR3 spells CATSRQGSNTGELFF. CDR3 coding DNA: TGTGCCACCAGCAGACAGGGCTCGAACACCGGGGAGCTGTTTTTT. Based on the CDR3 plus reference TRBV15 and TRBJ2-2, the full variable domain is DAMVIQNPRYQVTQFGKPVTLSCSQTLNHNVMYWYQQKSSQAPKLLFHYYDKDFNNEADTPDNFQSRRPNTSFCFLDIRSPGLGDTAMYLCATSRQGSNTGELFFGEGSRLTVL.

The chain employs TRBV27 and TRBJ2-7; D is undetermined. This CDR3 has 15 residues. CDR1 is MNHEY and CDR2 is SMNVEV in the germline V gene (reference sequence). V gave up 3 bases and J gave up 4 bases, with 16 bases separating them. The CDR3 loop is CASSFHGRSPYEQYF. CDR3 bases: TGTGCCAGCAGTTTCCATGGACGTAGCCCTTACGAGCAGTACTTC.

This chain connects TRBV20-1 to TRBJ2-7, with 12 bases that match TRBD1. Trimming took 3 bases from V and 0 from J; bases not matched to a gene: 0. The germline V gene has CDR1 DFQATT and CDR2 SNEGSKA (reference sequence). The CDR3 consists of 14 residues. The DNA of the CDR3 is TGCAGTGCTAGGGGACAGGGGGCCTCCTACGAGCAGTACTTC. Its translation is CSARGQGASYEQYF.

At least ten counts were recorded for this clonotype. The V and J genes are TRBV20-1 and TRBJ2-6, with D tentatively TRBD1 (5 bases). Germline assignment: CDR1 DFQATT and CDR2 SNEGSKA (reference sequence). There are 16 residues in the CDR3. V was pared by 1 base and J by 1 base, with 11 bases between. The DNA for the CDR3 is TGCAGTGCTAGAGTCGACAGTCCTTCTGGGGCCAACGTCCTGACTTTC. Protein: CSARVDSPSGANVLTF.

V gene TRBV3-1 combines with J gene TRBJ2-1; TRBD1 agrees at 8 bases. The V and J ends lost 4 bases and 9 bases, in that order; junction bases with no gene match: 8. CDR3 length equals 14 residues. The germline CDR1 and CDR2 sequences are LGHDT and YNNKEL (reference sequence). The CDR3 nucleotides are TGTGCCAGCAGCCGAGGACAGGGTCTATCTGAGCAGTTCTTC. This sequence encodes CASSRGQGLSEQFF.

For this clonotype: No conserved phenylalanine or tryptophan ends this CDR3, so it is likely a read error. This sequence joins TRBV7-8 and TRBJ2-7; maybe TRBD2 (5 bases). The germline V gene has CDR1 SGHVS and CDR2 FQNEAQ. This CDR3 spans 14 amino acids. V was shortened by 5 bases and J by 6 bases, with 17 bases between the two germline ends. The CDR3 DNA sequence: TGTGCCAGCAGCGCCACCCCAGGTGGAGGCGAGCAGTACGCC. Its translation is CASSATPGGGEQYA.

This clonotype has a handful of counts. Compared with germline, one end of the junction differs, possibly owing to a read error. The chain links TRBV12-3 or TRBV12-4 to TRBJ2-3; 7 bases are a match to TRBD1. This CDR3 spans 14 amino acids. CDR3 sequence reads: CTSSLGGSTDTQYF. DNA of the CDR3: TGTACCAGCAGTTTAGGGGGCTCCACAGATACGCAGTATTTT.